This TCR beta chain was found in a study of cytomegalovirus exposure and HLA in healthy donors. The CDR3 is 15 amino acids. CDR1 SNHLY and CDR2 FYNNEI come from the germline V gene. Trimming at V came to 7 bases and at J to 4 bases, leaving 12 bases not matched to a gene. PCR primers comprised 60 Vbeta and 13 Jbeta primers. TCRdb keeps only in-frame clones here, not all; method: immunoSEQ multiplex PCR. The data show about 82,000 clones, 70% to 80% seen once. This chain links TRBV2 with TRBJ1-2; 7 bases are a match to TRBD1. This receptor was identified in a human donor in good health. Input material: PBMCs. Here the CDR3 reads CASMTGTDIFYGYTF. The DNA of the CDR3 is TGTGCCAGCATGACAGGGACCGATATTTTCTATGGCTACACCTTC.